These 29 T cell receptor beta chains were sequenced from one sample in a study of CD8 T cells in ankylosing spondylitis. Whole-study results and caveats: Blood from ankylosing spondylitis patients appeared to carry a characteristic roughly eight-variant TCR beta motif.

MiXCR was run by TCRdb on the 5' RACE reads, yielding one entry per CDR3 protein. The sample consists of 100,000 or so distinct CDR3 sequences, about 8.3% of them appearing once. Their antigen targets remain unknown. Input material: blood, either unsorted or a sorted T cell fraction (not recorded which). The origin of the receptors is a male donor with ankylosing spondylitis.

This clonotype was recorded many times. V gene TRBV24-1 combines with J gene TRBJ2-2; 7 bases align to TRBD1. The ends lost 1 base at V and 0 bases at J; junction bases unmatched: 7. This CDR3 has 18 residues. Germline V lookup: CDR1 KGHDR, CDR2 SFDVKD. The CDR3 here is CATSDFIQGPANTGELFF. The DNA for the CDR3 is TGTGCCACCAGTGATTTTATACAGGGGCCAGCGAACACCGGGGAGCTGTTTTTT.

This clonotype was recorded at least ten times. The germline gene is not matched at one end of the junction; a read error may be the cause. This chain's CDR3 is CASSGTYNEQFF. CDR3 bases: TGTGCTTCGTCCGGGACTTACAATGAGCAGTTTTTC. V is TRBV15 and J is TRBJ2-1; tentatively, D is TRBD2 (6 bases). The CDR3 has 12 amino acids. Germline V gene sequence: CDR1 LNHNV, CDR2 YYDKDF (reference sequence).

The chain has TRBV4-1 and TRBJ1-4; TRBD1 agrees at 8 bases. Unmatched junction bases numbered 10, after V lost 4 bases and J lost 3 bases. The CDR3 is 17 amino acids. CDR1 is MGHRA and CDR2 is YSYEKL in the germline V gene. The CDR3 here is CASSLDREVQANEKLFF. As DNA, the CDR3 is TGCGCCAGCAGCCTGGACAGGGAGGTGCAGGCTAATGAAAAACTGTTTTTT.

The chain has TRBV20-1 and TRBJ1-1; D unclear. V gave up 3 bases and J gave up 5 bases, with 7 bases separating them. Germline V gene sequence: CDR1 DFQATT, CDR2 SNEGSKA (reference sequence). This CDR3 spans 11 amino acids. The CDR3 is CSASGWTEAFF. CDR3 sequence (DNA): TGCAGTGCTAGCGGGTGGACTGAAGCTTTCTTT.

J is TRBJ2-7 and V is TRBV9, with TRBD2 matching 11 bases. CDR1 and CDR2 from the germline V gene are SGDLS and YYNGEE. The CDR3 consists of 14 residues. Trimming took 2 bases from V and 7 from J; bases not matched to a gene: 5. The CDR3 here is CASSVGSGRGEQYF. DNA of the CDR3: TGTGCCAGCAGCGTCGGTAGCGGGAGGGGGGAGCAGTACTTC.

This clonotype has ten or more counts. The chain employs TRBV2 and TRBJ1-1; unclear D gene. The CDR3 covers 11 residues. V was trimmed by 6 bases and J by 12 bases, leaving 14 bases between them. CDR1 is SNHLY and CDR2 is FYNNEI in the germline V gene. CDR3 DNA: TGTGCCAGCAGGTACAACCCCAGGACTTTCTTT. Protein: CASRYNPRTFF.

The chain employs TRBV3-1 and TRBJ2-5; TRBD1 matches 8 bases. The CDR3 is 14 residues long. Germline CDR1 and CDR2: LGHDT and YNNKEL (reference sequence). With V trimmed by 7 bases and J by 0 bases, 4 bases remained unmatched. The CDR3 DNA is TGTGCCAGCATGGACAGGGTAGACCAAGAGACCCAGTACTTC. Protein sequence: CASMDRVDQETQYF.

The gene calls are TRBV7-2 and TRBJ2-2, with D perhaps matching TRBD1 or TRBD2 (5 bases each). V was pared by 7 bases and J by 4 bases, with 16 bases between. Germline loops: CDR1 SGHTA, CDR2 FQGNSA. The CDR3 runs 15 residues. CDR3 loop: CASIQGWGTTGELFF. In nucleotides, the CDR3 is TGTGCCAGCATCCAGGGTTGGGGGACCACCGGGGAGCTGTTTTTT.

This chain connects TRBV11-2 to TRBJ1-4; D remains unclear. V was pared by 4 bases and J by 15 bases, with 9 bases between. CDR1 SGHAT and CDR2 FQNNGV come from the germline V gene. CDR3 length: 10 residues. This CDR3 is CASSCNYMFF. The CDR3 DNA reads as TGTGCCAGCAGCTGTAATTATATGTTTTTT.

This clonotype came up a few times. The chain is built from TRBV7-8 and TRBJ1-5; a possible D gene is TRBD1 (6 bases). V lost 5 bases, J lost 7 bases, and 21 bases lay in between. This CDR3 has 16 amino acids. Germline V gives CDR1 SGHVS, CDR2 FQNEAQ. The CDR3 DNA sequence: TGTGCCAGCAGCCCTACAGGGCGCACGGTGGACCAGCCCCAGCATTTT. This sequence encodes CASSPTGRTVDQPQHF.

This clonotype has just a few counts. The chain has TRBV6-1 and TRBJ2-1, with D possibly called TRBD1 or TRBD2 (6 bases each). The CDR3 contains 15 residues. V dropped 9 bases and J dropped 10 bases, with 25 bases sitting between them. Per the germline V gene, CDR1 is MNHNS and CDR2 is SASEGT. CDR3 sequence: CASFTPRGADLEQFF. In DNA form, the CDR3 reads TGTGCCAGTTTCACCCCAAGGGGGGCGGACCTCGAGCAGTTCTTC.

The chain couples TRBV11-2 to TRBJ1-5; D gene uncertain. Germline CDR1 SGHAT, CDR2 FQNNGV. The CDR3 contains 13 residues. Trimming shortened V by 2 bases and J by 9 bases, and 11 bases separated the two germline ends. Here the CDR3 DNA reads TGTGCCAGCAGCTTATTTGAGGAACGGCCCCAGCATTTT. Translating it yields CASSLFEERPQHF.

In this sample, this clonotype turned up many times. The V and J genes are TRBV7-9 and TRBJ2-5; no definite D call. CDR1 and CDR2 (germline): SEHNR, FQNEAQ (reference sequence). The CDR3 runs 14 residues. V gave up 2 bases and J gave up 1 base, with 8 bases separating them. CDR3: CASSLIGLQETQYF. CDR3 nucleotide sequence: TGTGCCAGCAGCTTAATAGGGCTCCAAGAGACCCAGTACTTC. Supplemented by reference TRBV7-9 and TRBJ2-5, the full variable domain reads DTGVSQNPRHKITKRGQNVTFRCDPISEHNRLYWYRQTLGQGPEFLTYFQNEAQLEKSRLLSDRFSAERPKGSFSTLEIQRTEQGDSAMYLCASSLIGLQETQYFGPGTRLLVL.

This clonotype was recorded at least ten times. The J gene is TRBJ2-7, the V gene TRBV29-1; D possibly corresponds to TRBD2 (5 bases). Per the germline V gene, CDR1 is SQVTM and CDR2 is ANQGSEA. The CDR3 length is 14 residues. The V and J ends lost 3 bases and 0 bases respectively, with 12 bases between them. The CDR3 spells CSVDLGATSYEQYF. CDR3 in DNA: TGCAGCGTTGATCTGGGAGCAACCTCCTACGAGCAGTACTTC.

This clonotype has ten or more counts. The chain uses TRBV12-5 and TRBJ2-5; no reliable D call. Per germline, CDR1 LGHNT and CDR2 FRNRAP. The ends were cut back, 6 bases at V and 4 bases at J, with 0 bases in the middle. This CDR3 has 9 amino acids. CDR3 in amino acids: CASGETQYF. The CDR3 DNA is TGTGCTAGTGGAGAGACCCAGTACTTC.

This clonotype has ten or more counts. The chain recombines TRBV7-2 with TRBJ2-1, with a weak D call TRBD2 (7 bases). CDR1 is SGHTA and CDR2 is FQGNSA in the germline V gene. The CDR3 spans 16 residues. The V end lost 7 bases, the J end lost 0 bases, and 16 bases lay between the germline ends. The CDR3 coding sequence is TGTGCCAGCACTCGTAGGGGGACTAACTCCTACAATGAGCAGTTCTTC. Translated, it gives CASTRRGTNSYNEQFF.

This clonotype was counted a few times. The chain couples TRBV7-9 to TRBJ1-5, with TRBD1 as a possible D gene (6 bases). Germline-derived CDR1 and CDR2 are SEHNR and FQNEAQ (reference sequence). The CDR3 has 14 amino acids. V shed 4 bases and J shed 1 base, with 8 bases lying between them. The CDR3 bases are TGTGCCAGCAGCTCAGGGGCGAGCAATCAGCCCCAGCATTTT. Protein: CASSSGASNQPQHF.

This clonotype was counted a few times. CDR3 protein: CASSTRGQGVQETQYF. The CDR3 DNA follows: TGTGCCAGCAGCACCAGGGGACAGGGGGTACAAGAGACCCAGTACTTC. The genes are TRBV13 and TRBJ2-5; 11 nucleotides agree with TRBD1. The CDR3 covers 16 residues. Germline CDR1 reads PRHDT; CDR2 reads FYEKMQ (reference sequence). V was clipped by 5 bases and J by 2 bases; unmatched bases: 7.

This clonotype occurred many times. The rearrangement links TRBV12-3 or TRBV12-4 to TRBJ2-1, with TRBD1 identical over 9 bases. This CDR3 is 15 amino acids long. J lost 3 bases, V lost 6 bases, and 6 bases had no gene match. The CDR3 DNA follows: TGTGCCAGCAGCCCCGGGACAGGGAACTACAATGAGCAGTTCTTC. It encodes CASSPGTGNYNEQFF.

This clonotype has only a few counts. This chain uses TRBV7-8 with TRBJ2-3; weak D call: TRBD2 (6 bases). Germline values: CDR1 SGHVS, CDR2 FQNEAQ. V was pared by 3 bases and J by 5 bases, with 9 bases between. This CDR3 comprises 13 residues. The CDR3 region is CASSLLEGDTQYF. As DNA, the CDR3 is TGTGCCAGCAGCTTGTTGGAGGGAGATACGCAGTATTTT.

This clonotype was picked up many times. This chain joins TRBV27 and TRBJ2-1; perhaps TRBD2 as D (5 bases). V shed 6 bases and J shed 6 bases, with 15 bases lying between them. The CDR3 runs 14 residues. In germline, CDR1 is MNHEY, CDR2 SMNVEV (reference sequence). CDR3 nucleotides: TGTGCCAGCAGACTAGGTTGGCCTGCCAATGAGCAGTTCTTC. Protein sequence: CASRLGWPANEQFF.

This clonotype was seen a handful of times. The V call is TRBV6-1, the J call TRBJ1-5; 8 nucleotides agree with TRBD1. CDR1 MNHNS and CDR2 SASEGT come from the germline V gene. V lost 6 bases and J lost 7; bases outside the gene matches: 5. CDR3 length: 13 amino acids. CDR3 DNA sequence: TGTGCCAGCAGCCCTTGGACAGGGCAGCCCCAGCATTTT. Protein product: CASSPWTGQPQHF.

The V gene is TRBV6-2 or TRBV6-3, the J gene TRBJ2-1; 10 bases are shared with TRBD1. With 3 bases clipped from V and 0 bases from J, the junction kept 5 bases outside the gene matches. The germline CDR1 and CDR2 sequences are MNHEY and SVGEGT. The CDR3 length is 17 residues. The CDR3 region has the DNA TGTGCCAGCAGTTATATTAGGACAGGGGGCTCCTACAATGAGCAGTTCTTC. Its protein product is CASSYIRTGGSYNEQFF.

In this sample, this clonotype turned up a few times. One end of the junction varies from germline; a read error may be responsible. The CDR3 spells CASSQIEASYNEQLF. The CDR3 nucleotides are TGCGCCAGCAGCCAAATTGAGGCGTCTTACAATGAGCAGCTCTTC. The chain is built from TRBV4-1 and TRBJ2-1, with D uncertain. Germline V CDR1 and CDR2: MGHRA, YSYEKL. The CDR3 has 15 amino acids.

This clonotype showed up many times. The V gene is TRBV7-8, the J gene TRBJ2-1, with a possible D match to TRBD2 (5 bases). The CDR3 consists of 15 residues. Trimming pared 3 bases from V and 3 bases from J, leaving 12 bases between. CDR1 SGHVS and CDR2 FQNEAQ come from the germline V gene. Here the CDR3 reads CASSLAGGVYNEQFF. The CDR3 bases are TGTGCCAGCAGCTTGGCAGGAGGTGTCTACAATGAGCAGTTCTTC.

This clonotype was detected only a few times. This chain joins TRBV2 and TRBJ2-3; no firm D call. Germline CDR1 SNHLY, CDR2 FYNNEI. There are 12 residues in the CDR3. V dropped 7 bases and J dropped 6 bases, with 11 bases sitting between them. DNA for the CDR3: TGTGCCAGCACTCTAACCGGGGATACGCAGTATTTT. Translating gives CASTLTGDTQYF.

There are many counts of this clonotype. The CDR3 DNA sequence: TGTGCCACCAGTGACGACACTGTGGGAAATCAGCCCCAGCATTTT. Protein: CATSDDTVGNQPQHF. The chain employs TRBV24-1 and TRBJ1-5; D unresolved. The germline V and J ends were trimmed by 4 bases and 4 bases, with 13 bases remaining between them. CDR3 length: 15 amino acids. Per germline, CDR1 KGHDR and CDR2 SFDVKD.

There are a few counts of this clonotype. The chain is built from TRBV7-9 and TRBJ1-1; D remains unclear. Germline V gene data show CDR1 as SEHNR and CDR2 as FQNEAQ (reference sequence). This CDR3 has 12 residues. V shed 8 bases and J shed 1 base, with 8 bases lying between them. The CDR3 DNA is TGTGCCAGCCAGCGGGAGAACACTGAAGCTTTCTTT. It codes for CASQRENTEAFF.

The chain carries TRBV5-6 and TRBJ2-7; the match to TRBD2 covers 9 bases. CDR3 length: 19 amino acids. The junction had 18 bases not matched to a gene; V was cut back by 2 bases and J by 3 bases. Germline CDR1 and CDR2: SGHDT and YYEEEE. Here the CDR3 DNA reads TGTGCCAGCAGCTTATCTTCCGGGACTAGCCTATATACGTACTACGAGCAGTACGTC. Its protein is CASSLSSGTSLYTYYEQYV.